This TCR beta chain is drawn from a study of blood T cells in healthy people across ages. Combining a sample-barcoded 5' primer with a J-beta primer mix, a second PCR ran for roughly 6 to 11 cycles. Each CDR3 protein is one row after TCRdb ran MiXCR on the 5' RACE reads. This table has around 800,000 distinct CDR3 sequences, 35% to 60% appearing once. In this sample, this clonotype turned up a few times. There are 13 residues in the CDR3. V lost 1 base and J lost 4, with 9 bases in between. Germline CDR1 reads SQVTM; CDR2 reads ANQGSEA. The sample was blood. The receptor was derived from a man older than 75 in good health. The chain has TRBV29-1 and TRBJ2-3; D is uncertain. The DNA of the CDR3 is TGCAGCGTTGAAGTATTTGCGGCAGATACGCAGTATTTT. Its protein product is CSVEVFAADTQYF.